Each of the 18 T cell receptor beta chains below was sequenced from the same sample in a study of CD8+ T cells in alopecia areata. As to treatment: oral pan-JAK inhibitor, 5-10 mg twice daily. Following extraction, RNA underwent reverse transcription to cDNA, which served as the sequencing template. Profiling relied on immunoSEQ multiplex PCR, and the TCRdb table lists in-frame clones only, not all of them. Among some 120,000 clones listed, roughly three fifths were seen once. Sequenced here: CD8+ T cells sorted from blood, sampled at week 24, from a patient treated with tofacitinib. The source of these receptors is a human donor with alopecia areata.

This chain links TRBV9 with TRBJ2-7; 9 nucleotides line up with TRBD1. Trimming took 0 bases from V and 3 from J; bases not matched to a gene: 4. This CDR3 has 15 residues. Germline CDR1 and CDR2: SGDLS and YYNGEE. CDR3: CASSVGTGVIYEQYF. Here the CDR3 DNA reads TGTGCCAGCAGCGTAGGGACAGGGGTTATCTACGAGCAGTACTTC.

The chain couples TRBV6-5 to TRBJ1-6; D perhaps matches TRBD1 (6 bases). The CDR3 extends over 14 amino acids. Germline assignment: CDR1 MNHEY and CDR2 SVGAGI. Trimming pared 0 bases from V and 10 bases from J, leaving 10 bases between. CDR3 loop: CASSYSETGSPLHF. The CDR3 nucleotides read TGTGCCAGCAGTTACTCGGAGACAGGATCACCCCTCCACTTT.

This rearrangement joins TRBV5-1 to TRBJ2-7; D is ambiguous. The CDR3 sequence is 15 residues long. Germline loops: CDR1 SGHRS, CDR2 YFSETQ. The V end was cut by 0 bases, the J end by 0 bases, with 10 bases between. This CDR3 reads CASSLGSDSSYEQYF. In nucleotides, the CDR3 is TGCGCCAGCAGCTTGGGATCGGATAGCTCCTACGAGCAGTACTTC.

This chain uses TRBV2 with TRBJ2-5; D uncertain. CDR1 is SNHLY, CDR2 FYNNEI, per germline. The length of the CDR3 is 12 residues. The V gene lost 6 bases and the J gene lost 3 bases, with 8 bases spanning the gap. CDR3 bases: TGTGCCAGCAGAAAAAGGGAAGAGACCCAGTACTTC. As protein: CASRKREETQYF.

V is TRBV19 and J is TRBJ2-7; 9 positions agree with TRBD1. J was trimmed by 3 bases and V by 7 bases; bases with no gene match: 4. CDR3 length: 13 amino acids. Germline CDR1 is LNHDA and CDR2 is SQIVND (reference sequence). In DNA, the CDR3 is TGTGCCAGTATGGGACAGGGAAACTACGAGCAGTACTTC. Protein product: CASMGQGNYEQYF.

The chain joins TRBV25-1 to TRBJ2-7; D is uncertain. The DNA end favors TRBJ2-5, so the J call may be wrong. From germline, CDR1 is MGHDK and CDR2 SYGVNS. The CDR3 extends over 10 amino acids. CDR3 sequence reads: CASGSGTQYF. The DNA for the CDR3 is TGTGCCAGCGGATCCGGGACCCAGTACTTC.

J is TRBJ1-5 and V is TRBV19; D gene unclear. With 7 bases removed from V and 0 bases from J, the gap between germline ends came to 10 bases. CDR3 size: 14 residues. Germline V lookup: CDR1 LNHDA, CDR2 SQIVND (reference sequence). The CDR3 DNA is TGTGCCAGTACAGATCTTGTTAGCAATCAGCCCCAGCATTTT. Translating gives CASTDLVSNQPQHF. The full variable domain, in which reference TRBV19 and TRBJ1-5 provide the parts outside the CDR3, is DGGITQSPKYLFRKEGQNVTLSCEQNLNHDAMYWYRQDPGQGLRLIYYSQIVNDFQKGDIAEGYSVSREKKESFPLTVTSAQKNPTAFYLCASTDLVSNQPQHFGDGTRLSIL.

The chain links TRBV25-1 to TRBJ2-1, with D possibly matching TRBD1 (6 bases). Germline lookup yields CDR1 MGHDK and CDR2 SYGVNS. V was cut by 2 bases and J by 10 bases, with 12 bases left in between. The CDR3 contains 13 residues. CDR3 DNA: TGTGCCAGCAGTGAACCAGGGGTCTTGGAGCAGTTCTTC. It is translated as CASSEPGVLEQFF.

This clone has just a few counts. The V call is TRBV7-9, the J call TRBJ2-7; no clear D. Germline-derived CDR1 and CDR2 are SEHNR and FQNEAQ (reference sequence). The CDR3 loop spans 13 amino acids. Trimming shortened V by 5 bases and J by 5 bases, and 13 bases separated the two germline ends. The DNA of the CDR3 is TGTGCCAGCAGCGCCGGGCCCACGGACGAGCAGTACTTC. Its protein product is CASSAGPTDEQYF.

The chain employs TRBV2 and TRBJ2-5, with D tentatively TRBD1 (6 bases). The CDR3 runs to 15 residues. The germline V and J ends were trimmed by 3 bases and 1 base, with 12 bases remaining between them. Germline assignment: CDR1 SNHLY and CDR2 FYNNEI. The CDR3 reads CASSDAYRVQETQYF. The CDR3, as DNA: TGTGCCAGCAGTGACGCTTACAGGGTCCAAGAGACCCAGTACTTC.

The rearrangement joins TRBV2 to TRBJ2-2; tentative D call: TRBD1 (6 bases). V lost 8 bases to trimming and J lost 3 bases, with 19 bases between them. Germline loops: CDR1 SNHLY, CDR2 FYNNEI. This CDR3 has 16 residues. CDR3 sequence (DNA): TGTGCCAGCTCCCCCCCAGGACAGACGTACACCGGGGAGCTGTTTTTT. It yields the protein CASSPPGQTYTGELFF.

This clone was observed a few times. The chain links TRBV29-1 to TRBJ1-2, with D tentatively TRBD1 (5 bases). Germline-derived CDR1 and CDR2 are SQVTM and ANQGSEA. There are 12 residues in the CDR3. Between the trimmed V and J ends, which lost 7 bases and 6 bases, there was a span of 15 bases. CDR3 in DNA: TGCAGCGGTGGACCTGGAGGGGATGGCTACACCTTC. As protein: CSGGPGGDGYTF. Filled out from reference TRBV29-1 and TRBJ1-2, the complete variable domain reads SAVISQKPSRDICQRGTSLTIQCQVDSQVTMMFWYRQQPGQSLTLIATANQGSEATYESGFVIDKFPISRPNLTFSTLTVSNMSPEDSSIYLCSGGPGGDGYTFGSGTRLTVV.

This rearrangement joins TRBV19 to TRBJ1-5; D unclear. V lost 7 bases to trimming and J lost 0 bases, with 10 bases between them. Germline V gene data show CDR1 as LNHDA and CDR2 as SQIVND (reference sequence). The CDR3 is 14 amino acids. The CDR3 here is CASTVRDSNQPQHF. The CDR3 bases are TGTGCCAGTACAGTGAGGGATAGCAATCAGCCCCAGCATTTT.

The V and J genes are TRBV27 and TRBJ2-7; D is uncertain. V was shortened by 1 base and J by 1 base, with 8 bases between the two germline ends. CDR1 is MNHEY, CDR2 SMNVEV, per germline (reference sequence). The CDR3 is made up of 14 amino acids. The CDR3 nucleotides read TGTGCCAGCAGTTTATTGGTCAGTTCCTACGAGCAGTACTTC. Translating it yields CASSLLVSSYEQYF.

The chain uses TRBV5-6 and TRBJ2-7; D is possibly TRBD1 or TRBD2 (5 bases each). Trimming removed 4 bases from V and 6 bases from J, with 14 bases in between. Germline V CDR1 and CDR2: SGHDT, YYEEEE. This CDR3 spans 13 amino acids. CDR3 DNA: TGTGCCAGCAGCGGGGGAAACCCGCCCGAGCAGTACTTC. Translation: CASSGGNPPEQYF. Complete variable domain (other parts from reference TRBV5-6 and TRBJ2-7): DAGVTQSPTHLIKTRGQQVTLRCSPKSGHDTVSWYQQALGQGPQFIFQYYEEEERQRGNFPDRFSGHQFPNYSSELNVNALLLGDSALYLCASSGGNPPEQYFGPGTRLTVT.

The chain uses TRBV27 and TRBJ2-7, with no clear D. Trimming took off 2 bases at V and 2 bases at J, with 7 bases between the two ends. CDR1 and CDR2 from the germline V gene are MNHEY and SMNVEV (reference sequence). The CDR3 spans 13 residues. The CDR3 nucleotides are TGTGCCAGCAGTTTAGGGTTCCCCTACGAGCAGTACTTC. This codes for CASSLGFPYEQYF.

This clone was detected a few times. The V call is TRBV7-9, the J call TRBJ2-4; TRBD1 aligns across 9 bases. V gave up 0 bases and J gave up 5 bases; unmatched junction bases: 2. Germline-derived CDR1 and CDR2 are SEHNR and FQNEAQ (reference sequence). This CDR3 has 15 residues. CDR3 DNA sequence: TGTGCCAGCAGCTTAGCACAGGGGGCGCAAAACATTCAGTACTTC. Its translation: CASSLAQGAQNIQYF.

This chain uses TRBV14 with TRBJ2-1; D gene unclear. This CDR3 contains 16 residues. Trimming removed 0 bases at V and 3 bases at J, with 12 bases between. Germline lookup yields CDR1 SGHDN and CDR2 FVKESK. CDR3 residues: CASSQDQPLDYNEQFF. CDR3 bases: TGTGCCAGCAGCCAAGATCAACCTTTAGACTACAATGAGCAGTTCTTC.